This T cell receptor beta chain emerged from a study of CD8+CD57+ T cells in acquired aplastic anemia (dated by TCRdb to between 2017 and 2018). Background for the entire study: A mean of around 3.2 ug of DNA, ranging from roughly 0.18 to 30 ug, was extracted from sorted CD4+ and CD8+ cells. A CD8+CD57+ expansion meant a frequency higher than the mean frequency seen in healthy subjects.

Remarks on this clonotype: No antigen is known for it. The sample holds no much larger clone one base away, and base qualities are not on file.

What the work shows at the level of the full study, not this receptor alone: About 30 CD8+ CDR3 sequences were found in both patients and controls but appeared to be highly expressed in patients and within the immunodominant clones of the patients. CD8+ Simpson's diversity did not differ significantly between patients and healthy controls (P=0.060).

The cysteine opens and the phenylalanine closes a CDR3 of 18 amino acids. CDR3 DNA only is kept here, 54 bases in frame from base 1. The germline V gene supplies CDR1 SGDLS and CDR2 YYNGEE. Trimming removed 0 bases from V and 8 bases from J; the gene matches leave 11 bases unexplained. Profiling of TCR beta VDJ combinations and CDR3 sequences used genomic DNA as the template. TCR repertoire sequencing was run on an Illumina HiSeq 2000. The authors' pipeline ran thus. TRBV/TRBJ rearrangement plots, CDR3 size and DJ length profiles, and Simpson's diversity index were used to assess repertoires. The immunodominant clone was defined as the most abundant DNA sequence in deep sequencing data. CDR3 amino acid sequences were checked for sharing across subjects and were also compared against the VDJdb database and published repertoires. TCRdb reprocessed the public reads (quality trimming at Q25 with fastp, clone calling with MiXCR) and kept in-frame beta chains. Rows are unified per CDR3 protein, each entry keeping the most common DNA and genes. These V and J calls derive from TCRdb rather than the authors' analysis. The sample table shows a few hundred thousand distinct CDR3 sequences, and 25% to 40% are seen once. The ten largest account for 0.8% to 0.85% of the sample.

Patients chosen for sequencing had shown expansion of CD8+CD57+ cells by flow cytometry. Every patient had a diagnosis of severe acquired aplastic anemia based on International Study of Aplastic Anemia and Agranulocytosis and Camitta criteria. At the time blood was sampled, none of the patients had received any therapy. In the study, sorted CD4+ and CD8+ blood T cells from patients with severe aplastic anemia and from healthy subjects underwent deep sequencing of TCR repertoires. Patients were enrolled in the USA under clinicaltrials.gov protocols 00001620, 01623167, 00001397, 00071045, 00081523 and 00961064. Ficoll-Paque density gradient centrifugation was used to isolate peripheral blood mononuclear cells. Before DNA extraction, CD4+ and CD8+ T cells were sorted with FACS or magnetic beads.

The clonotype was recovered from a human donor with aplastic anemia. This chain joins TRBV9 to TRBJ1-6; 10 bases in between match TRBD1. Sequencing input: sorted CD4+, CD8+, or CD8+CD57+ T cells (not recorded which) from PBMCs. The nucleotide sequence reads as follows: TGTGCCAGCAGCGTAGGACAGGGGGCGCGAGTGTTGGATTCACCCCTCCACTTT. It translates to CASSVGQGARVLDSPLHF.